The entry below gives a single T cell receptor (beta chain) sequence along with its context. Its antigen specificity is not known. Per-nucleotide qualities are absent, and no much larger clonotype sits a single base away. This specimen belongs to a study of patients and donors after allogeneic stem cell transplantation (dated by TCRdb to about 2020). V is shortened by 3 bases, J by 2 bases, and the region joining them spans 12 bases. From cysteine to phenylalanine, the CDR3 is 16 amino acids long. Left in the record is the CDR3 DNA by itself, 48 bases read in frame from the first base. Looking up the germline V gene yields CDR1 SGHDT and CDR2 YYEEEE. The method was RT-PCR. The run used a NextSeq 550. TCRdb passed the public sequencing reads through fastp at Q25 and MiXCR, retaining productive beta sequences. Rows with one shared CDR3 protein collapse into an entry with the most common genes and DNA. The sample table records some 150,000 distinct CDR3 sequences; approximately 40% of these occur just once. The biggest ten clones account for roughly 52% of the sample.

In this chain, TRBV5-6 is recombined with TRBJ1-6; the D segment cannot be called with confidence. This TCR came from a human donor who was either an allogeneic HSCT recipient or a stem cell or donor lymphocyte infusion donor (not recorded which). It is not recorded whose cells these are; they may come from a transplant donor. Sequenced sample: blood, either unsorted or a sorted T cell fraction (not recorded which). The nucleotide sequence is TGTGCCAGCAGCTCTGGGCCCTGGCCCTATAATTCACCCCTCCACTTT. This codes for CASSSGPWPYNSPLHF.